These T cell receptor beta chains were read from a single sample in a study of post-analysis software for immune sequencing data. TCRdb ran MiXCR on the PCR reads and lists one entry per CDR3 protein. There are some 700,000 distinct CDR3 sequences in the sample; about 60% occur only once, and 10% to 12% lies in the top ten. Sequenced input: blood. The receptors come from a girl aged 2-15 years with multiple sclerosis. Both conserved end residues are part of each CDR3. The order of the fields is V gene, J gene, clone size, D gene, CDR3 protein, CDR3 DNA. A D gene is named only where the DNA matches it firmly. The size field is filled for only some rows; it gives once, few, many or a size class.

>TRBV3-1|TRBJ2-1|-|TRBD2
CASSPQGSGRVNEQFF
TGTGCCAGCAGCCCGCAAGGGAGCGGGAGAGTGAATGAGCAGTTCTTC
>TRBV9|TRBJ2-1|-|-
CASSVGPSGYNEQFF
TGTGCCAGCAGCGTCGGCCCGTCCGGGTACAATGAGCAGTTCTTC
>TRBV6-5|TRBJ2-7|-|TRBD1
CASRQGLEKAYEQYF
TGTGCCAGCAGACAGGGGCTAGAGAAGGCCTACGAGCAGTACTTC
>TRBV5-1|TRBJ2-7|-|TRBD2
CASSVGGRGRSYEQYF
TGCGCCAGCAGCGTGGGGGGGAGAGGGAGATCCTACGAGCAGTACTTC
>TRBV7-9|TRBJ1-1|-|-
CASSLFGGLGTEAFF
TGTGCCAGCAGCTTATTTGGGGGCTTGGGGACTGAAGCTTTCTTT
>TRBV20-1|TRBJ2-5|-|TRBD2
CSADTLAGGRETQYF
TGCAGTGCGGATACCCTAGCGGGGGGGCGAGAGACCCAGTACTTC
>TRBV7-9|TRBJ2-1|-|TRBD1
CASSIKDRGNEQFF
TGTGCCAGCAGCATTAAGGACAGGGGGAATGAGCAGTTCTTC
>TRBV20-1|TRBJ2-1|-|TRBD2
CSASSSGRSYNEQFF
TGCAGTGCTAGTAGTAGCGGGAGGTCCTACAATGAGCAGTTCTTC
>TRBV25-1|TRBJ2-1|few|TRBD2
CASSAGATQEQFF
TGTGCCAGCAGCGCGGGAGCGACACAGGAGCAGTTCTTC
>TRBV29-1|TRBJ2-3|-|TRBD1
CSVECGQGDPDTQYF
TGCAGCGTTGAATGTGGACAGGGGGACCCAGATACGCAGTATTTT
>TRBV7-8|TRBJ1-1|-|-
CASTLKGDTEAFF
TGTGCCAGCACCCTAAAGGGGGACACTGAAGCTTTCTTT
>TRBV7-3|TRBJ2-1|-|TRBD2
CASSLTGTSINEQFF
TGTGCCAGCAGCTTAACCGGGACTAGCATAAATGAGCAGTTCTTC
>TRBV11-2|TRBJ1-6|-|-
CASSSLSQGSYNSPLHF
TGTGCCAGCAGCTCGTTAAGCCAGGGGTCCTATAATTCACCCCTCCACTTT
>TRBV2|TRBJ2-3|-|TRBD2
CASTHYGLAGGPSTDTQYF
TGTGCCAGCACCCATTATGGACTAGCGGGGGGACCAAGCACAGATACGCAGTATTTT
>TRBV29-1|TRBJ1-1|-|-
CSVAPGTEAFF
TGCAGCGTTGCACCAGGGACTGAAGCTTTCTTT
>TRBV6-6|TRBJ2-3|-|-
CASGRSTDTQYF
TGTGCCAGCGGGAGAAGCACAGATACGCAGTATTTT